This T cell receptor beta chain was documented in a study of human CD8 memory T cell subsets. Points from the study as a whole: Diversity in stem-like memory and precursor exhausted T cells was similarly high, unlike effector memory cells. The stem-like memory T cell repertoire shared very little with the precursor exhausted T cell repertoire.

Germline V lookup: CDR1 DFQATT, CDR2 SNEGSKA (reference sequence). The CDR3 loop spans 14 amino acids. This clonotype ranks as medium-sized (0.01 to 0.1%) in terms of frequency. As yet, its antigen is unknown. TCR beta was sequenced from UMI-tagged 5' RACE libraries. TCRdb derives one entry per CDR3 protein from the 5' RACE reads, leaving out DNA. The sample's table shows 5,000 or so distinct CDR3 sequences. The authors enriched total CD8+ T cells by negative magnetic separation. Duplicate vials of around 150,000 sorted CD8+ T cells per subset supplied the RNA. The sequenced material came from CD8+ effector memory T cells (TEM) sorted from PBMCs. This sample's subset: effector memory CD8 T cells, CCR7- CD45RO+ CD95+. This receptor was obtained from a human donor in good health. This chain links TRBV20-1 with TRBJ2-7; TCRdb gives TRBD1 as the D gene, but with no DNA this cannot be confirmed. The CDR3 reads CSATTGDNSYEQYF.